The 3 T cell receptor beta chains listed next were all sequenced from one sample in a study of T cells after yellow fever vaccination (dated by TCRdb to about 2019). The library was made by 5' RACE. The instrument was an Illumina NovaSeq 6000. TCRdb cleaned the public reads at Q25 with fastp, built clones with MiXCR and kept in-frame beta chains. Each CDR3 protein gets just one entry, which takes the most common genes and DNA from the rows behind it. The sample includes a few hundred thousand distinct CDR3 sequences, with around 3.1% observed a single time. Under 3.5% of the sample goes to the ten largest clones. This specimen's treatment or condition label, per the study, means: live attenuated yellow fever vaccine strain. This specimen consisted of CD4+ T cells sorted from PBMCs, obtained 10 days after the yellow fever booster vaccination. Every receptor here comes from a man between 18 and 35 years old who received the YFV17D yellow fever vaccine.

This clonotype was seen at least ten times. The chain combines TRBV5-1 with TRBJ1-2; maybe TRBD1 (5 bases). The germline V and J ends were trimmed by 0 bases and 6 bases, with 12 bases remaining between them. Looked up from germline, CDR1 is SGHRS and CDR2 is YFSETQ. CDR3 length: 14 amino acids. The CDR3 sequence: CASSLGGEGHGYTF. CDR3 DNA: TGCGCCAGCAGCTTGGGGGGGGAGGGCCATGGCTACACCTTC.

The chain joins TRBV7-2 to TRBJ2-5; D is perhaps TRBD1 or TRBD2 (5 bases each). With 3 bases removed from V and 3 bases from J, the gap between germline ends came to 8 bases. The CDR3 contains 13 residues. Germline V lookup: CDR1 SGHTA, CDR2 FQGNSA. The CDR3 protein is CASSFGAEETQYF. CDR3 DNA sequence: TGTGCCAGCAGCTTCGGGGCTGAAGAGACCCAGTACTTC.

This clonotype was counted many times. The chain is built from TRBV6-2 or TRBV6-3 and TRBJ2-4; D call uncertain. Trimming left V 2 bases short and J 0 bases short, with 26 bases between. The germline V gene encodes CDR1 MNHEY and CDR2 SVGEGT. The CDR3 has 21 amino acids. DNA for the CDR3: TGTGCCAGCAGTTACCTAAGAACGTTTGTACAGTCGAGCCTAGCCAAAAACATTCAGTACTTC. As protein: CASSYLRTFVQSSLAKNIQYF.